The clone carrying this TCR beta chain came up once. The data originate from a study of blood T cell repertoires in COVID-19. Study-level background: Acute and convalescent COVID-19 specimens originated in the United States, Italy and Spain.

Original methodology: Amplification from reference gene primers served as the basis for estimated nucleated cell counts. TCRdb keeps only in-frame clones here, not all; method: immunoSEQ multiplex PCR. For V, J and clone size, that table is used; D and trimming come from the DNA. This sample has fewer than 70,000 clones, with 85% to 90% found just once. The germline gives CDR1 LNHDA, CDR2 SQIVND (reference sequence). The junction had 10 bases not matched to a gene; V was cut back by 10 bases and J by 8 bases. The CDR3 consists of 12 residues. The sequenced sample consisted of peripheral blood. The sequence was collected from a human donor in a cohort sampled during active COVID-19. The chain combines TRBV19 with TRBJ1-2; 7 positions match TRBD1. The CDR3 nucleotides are TGTGCCACCCCCGGGGACAGCGGCGGCTACACCTTC. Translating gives CATPGDSGGYTF.